Following are 17 T cell receptor beta chains from one sample sequenced in a study of identical twins. TCRdb re-called the 5' RACE reads through MiXCR, storing one row per CDR3 protein. This table has roughly 720,000 distinct CDR3 sequences, roughly 18% appearing once. Another study also made use of these data, one on T cells expressing NK-cell markers.

The sequencing sample was made of PBMCs. All receptors derive from a woman younger than 30 in good health.

The chain carries TRBV20-1 and TRBJ1-5; 7 bases match TRBD1. CDR1 is DFQATT and CDR2 is SNEGSKA in the germline V gene (reference sequence). Unmatched junction bases numbered 6, after V lost 6 bases and J lost 4 bases. The CDR3 contains 13 residues. The chain's CDR3 is CSARQGGNQPQHF. The CDR3 nucleotides are TGCAGTGCAAGACAGGGAGGGAATCAGCCCCAGCATTTT.

The chain combines TRBV6-5 with TRBJ2-6; TRBD2 is a possible D gene (6 bases). V was clipped by 7 bases and J by 0 bases, with 13 bases between them. Germline CDR1 is MNHEY and CDR2 is SVGAGI. The CDR3 is made up of 16 amino acids. CDR3 protein: CASMLDGSSGANVLTF. DNA of the CDR3: TGTGCCAGCATGTTGGACGGGAGCTCTGGGGCCAACGTCCTGACTTTC.

The chain's CDR3 is CASSYAPNTEAFF. CDR3 nucleotide sequence: TGCGCCAGCAGCTACGCCCCCAACACTGAAGCTTTCTTT. The chain recombines TRBV5-1 with TRBJ1-1; no clear D gene. V gave up 3 bases and J gave up 2 bases, with 8 bases separating them. This CDR3 is built from 13 residues. Germline V gene sequence: CDR1 SGHRS, CDR2 YFSETQ.

The V gene is TRBV7-8, the J gene TRBJ2-7; no definite D call. The CDR3 runs 11 residues. Germline CDR1 is SGHVS and CDR2 is FQNEAQ. Trimming removed 3 bases at V and 6 bases at J, with 6 bases between. CDR3 sequence: CASSFLAEQYF. The CDR3 nucleotides read TGTGCCAGCAGCTTCCTCGCCGAGCAGTACTTC.

The chain has TRBV5-4 and TRBJ2-4; the match to TRBD2 covers 10 bases. The CDR3 covers 19 residues. Germline CDR1 SGHNT, CDR2 YYREEE (reference sequence). Trimming took 0 bases from V and 3 from J; bases not matched to a gene: 12. The CDR3 loop reads CASSLEASGSSFGKNIQYF. In DNA, the CDR3 is TGTGCCAGCAGCTTGGAGGCTAGCGGGAGTTCCTTCGGCAAAAACATTCAGTACTTC.

This clonotype showed up just a few times. This chain joins TRBV3-1 and TRBJ1-4, with 10 bases aligning to TRBD1. Per germline, CDR1 LGHDT and CDR2 YNNKEL (reference sequence). V trimming: 3 bases; J trimming: 8 bases; junction bases outside the gene matches: 3. The CDR3 covers 14 residues. The DNA for the CDR3 is TGTGCCAGCAGCCACGGACAGGGGGAAGAAAAACTGTTTTTT. It codes for CASSHGQGEEKLFF.

There are a few counts of this clonotype. The chain joins TRBV12-3 or TRBV12-4 to TRBJ1-1; D possibly corresponds to TRBD1 (5 bases). This CDR3 contains 15 residues. Trimming removed 10 bases at V and 3 bases at J, with 21 bases between. The CDR3 DNA reads TGTGCCACATCGCGGAACGCGGGGCCCTACACTGAAGCTTTCTTT. The encoded protein is CATSRNAGPYTEAFF.

The sample holds a few counts of this clonotype. This chain joins TRBV4-2 and TRBJ2-1; 13 bases fit TRBD2. J gave up 5 bases and V 3 bases, and 10 bases lay outside the gene matches. The CDR3 length is 18 residues. Germline V lookup: CDR1 LGHNA, CDR2 YNFKEQ. The chain's CDR3 is CASSHTRLAGGLDNEQFF. DNA for the CDR3: TGTGCCAGCAGCCACACCCGACTAGCGGGAGGTCTAGACAATGAGCAGTTCTTC.

This clonotype has a handful of counts. The rearrangement links TRBV7-2 to TRBJ2-7; D is uncertain. The germline gives CDR1 SGHTA, CDR2 FQGNSA. The CDR3 runs 15 residues. Trimming shortened V by 1 base and J by 2 bases, and 12 bases separated the two germline ends. The CDR3 region has the DNA TGTGCCAGCAGCTTAGTTCACGGAAGTGCCTACGAGCAGTACTTC. This gives the protein CASSLVHGSAYEQYF.

Comment on this clonotype: One junction end disagrees with the germline gene, perhaps due to a read error. The rearrangement joins TRBV20-1 to TRBJ2-3; maybe TRBD1 (6 bases). This CDR3 comprises 14 residues. Germline V gene lookup returns CDR1 DFQATT and CDR2 SNEGSKA (reference sequence). CDR3 DNA sequence: TGCAGTGCTAGATACAGGGTTAGCACAGATTCGCAGTATTTT. This sequence encodes CSARYRVSTDSQYF.

The chain links TRBV6-2 or TRBV6-3 to TRBJ2-1; D is perhaps TRBD1 (6 bases). This CDR3 is 13 amino acids long. V dropped 5 bases and J dropped 5 bases, with 10 bases sitting between them. Germline CDR1 reads MNHEY; CDR2 reads SVGEGT. The CDR3 spells CASSRTENNEQFF. In nucleotides, the CDR3 is TGTGCCAGCAGTCGGACAGAAAACAATGAGCAGTTCTTC.

The chain combines TRBV20-1 with TRBJ1-2, with a tentative D call TRBD1 (6 bases). V lost 5 bases to trimming and J lost 6 bases, with 16 bases between them. The CDR3 is 13 amino acids. CDR1 is DFQATT, CDR2 SNEGSKA, per germline (reference sequence). The CDR3 DNA reads as TGCAGTGCTCCAGGGGCCTTCGCGAATGGCTACACCTTC. It codes for CSAPGAFANGYTF.

V is TRBV19 and J is TRBJ2-2, with 7 nucleotides matching TRBD1. Germline CDR1 reads LNHDA; CDR2 reads SQIVND (reference sequence). The CDR3 spans 16 residues. Unmatched junction bases numbered 11, after V lost 3 bases and J lost 7 bases. The chain's CDR3 is CASSMGVGGRIGELFF. In nucleotides, the CDR3 is TGTGCCAGTAGTATGGGAGTAGGGGGCCGTATCGGGGAGCTGTTTTTT. The entire variable domain, with the rest obtained from reference TRBV19 and TRBJ2-2, is as follows: DGGITQSPKYLFRKEGQNVTLSCEQNLNHDAMYWYRQDPGQGLRLIYYSQIVNDFQKGDIAEGYSVSREKKESFPLTVTSAQKNPTAFYLCASSMGVGGRIGELFFGEGSRLTVL.

The V call is TRBV29-1, the J call TRBJ1-1; a weak D match, TRBD1 (6 bases). Between the trimmed V and J ends, which lost 7 bases and 5 bases, there was a span of 20 bases. Germline CDR1 SQVTM, CDR2 ANQGSEA. This CDR3 is 14 amino acids long. DNA of the CDR3: TGCAGCGCAGTCCCTCAGGGGCTGGGGACTGAAGCTTTCTTT. Protein sequence: CSAVPQGLGTEAFF.

A few counts support this clonotype. CDR3 nucleotide sequence: TGCAGTGCTAGAGACTTCCGGGACAGGGGGTATTGGACTGAAGCTTTCTTT. It encodes CSARDFRDRGYWTEAFF. V and J are TRBV20-1 and TRBJ1-1; the match to TRBD1 covers 11 bases. Germline values: CDR1 DFQATT, CDR2 SNEGSKA (reference sequence). The V segment lost 0 bases and the J segment 5 bases; nucleotides outside the gene matches: 11. There are 17 residues in the CDR3.

The J gene is TRBJ1-4, the V gene TRBV21-1. TRBV21-1 is a known pseudogene. This CDR3 has 14 amino acids. CDR3 amino acids: CASSKLGTNEKLFF. The CDR3 nucleotides are TGTGCCAGCAGCAAGTTAGGTACTAATGAAAAACTGTTTTTT.

In this sample, this clonotype turned up many times. The chain combines TRBV12-3 or TRBV12-4 with TRBJ2-3, with 10 bases identical to TRBD1. The CDR3 covers 18 residues. With V trimmed by 2 bases and J by 4 bases, 12 bases remained unmatched. The CDR3 sequence: CASSLRAVTGGRSDTQYF. CDR3 bases: TGTGCCAGCAGTTTAAGGGCTGTGACAGGGGGCAGGTCAGATACGCAGTATTTT.